This T cell receptor (beta chain) was profiled in a study of T cells after yellow fever vaccination. Across the whole study: Preparation of the low-cell-number fractions used SMART-Seq v4 Ultra Low Input. Findings and caveats of the study: Subsequent to the booster, the majority of primary-vaccination clones reappeared (around 97% CD4, roughly 90% CD8).

Details on this clonotype: The antigen is undetermined.

TCRdb re-called the 5' RACE reads with MiXCR, one entry per CDR3 protein. The sample lists 100,000 to 150,000 distinct CDR3 sequences, 8.9% occurring once. The germline gives CDR1 LGHNT, CDR2 FRNRAP. The ends were cut back, 0 bases at V and 5 bases at J, with 16 bases in the middle. The CDR3 is made up of 16 amino acids. Sample: CD8+ T cells sorted from PBMCs, taken on the day of the yellow fever booster vaccination. This receptor was obtained from a man between 18 and 35 years old who received the YFV17D yellow fever vaccine. The chain recombines TRBV12-5 with TRBJ1-1; unclear D gene. The DNA for the CDR3 is TGTGCTAGTGGTTTGGTAGGGATTCGGATAGGTACTGAAGCTTTCTTT. As protein: CASGLVGIRIGTEAFF.